This T cell receptor beta chain was sequenced in a study of PD-1 blockade in classical Hodgkin lymphoma. Study observations and caveats: Complete responders had baseline diversity similar to newly diagnosed patients. In newly diagnosed patients, baseline TCR diversity was reportedly below that of healthy donors. At C4D1, TCR diversity had climbed significantly for CD4+ cells, though not for CD8+ cells.

The length of the CDR3 is 15 residues. V was trimmed by 4 bases and J by 0 bases, leaving 9 bases between them. Germline CDR1 and CDR2: MNHNY and SVGAGI (reference sequence). Turning to this clone: Antigen specificity is unknown.

Profiling relied on immunoSEQ multiplex PCR, and the TCRdb table lists in-frame clones only, not all of them. Counted here are over 20,000 clones, around 74% occurring once; the ten biggest clones make up about 27%. Time point denoted: cycle 4 day 1 (C4D1), after more than 5 weeks of nivolumab. Every patient was affected by relapse after autologous stem cell transplantation, while exposure to brentuximab vedotin was not uniform. The TCR was taken from a human donor with classical Hodgkin lymphoma. The sample consisted of peripheral blood mononuclear cells (PBMCs), taken before the fourth cycle of nivolumab. The chain carries TRBV6-6 and TRBJ1-4; D remains unclear. DNA of the CDR3: TGTGCCAGCAGTTTTGACGGTGCAACTAATGAAAAACTGTTTTTT. It yields the protein CASSFDGATNEKLFF.